Sequencing of this T cell receptor (beta chain) was carried out in a study of cytomegalovirus exposure and HLA in healthy donors. Study results and caveats: For TCR beta chains, V- and J-gene trimming was later linked to a missense DCLRE1C variant.

CDR1 is KGHSH, CDR2 LQKENI, per germline. Losses at the gene ends were 3 bases for V and 4 bases for J; bases not matched to a gene: 2. The CDR3 runs 15 residues. As regards this clone: Its antigen remains unknown. This sample also contains other DNA sequences that code for the same CDR3.

13 Jbeta primers and 60 Vbeta primers were used for the PCR. Original handling: In a later analysis, 8.5 million to 14 million of tens of millions of unique beta chains occurred in at least two donors. TCRdb's table, derived via immunoSEQ multiplex PCR, lists solely in-frame clones and lacks some. From that table come the V and J calls and clone size; the DNA was used to work out D and trimming. The sample contains tens of thousands of clones, about four fifths of which appear only once. This receptor was identified in a middle-aged man in good health and CMV-seropositive. Sequenced material: PBMCs. This rearrangement joins TRBV18 to TRBJ1-5; TRBD1 matches at 11 bases. CDR3 sequence reads: CASSPGTGGNQPQHF. DNA of the CDR3: TGTGCCAGCTCACCCGGGACAGGGGGAAATCAGCCCCAGCATTTT. The full variable domain, completed using reference TRBV18 and TRBJ1-5, is NAGVMQNPRHLVRRRGQEARLRCSPMKGHSHVYWYRQLPEEGLKFMVYLQKENIIDESGMPKERFSAEFPKEGPSILRIQQVVRGDSAAYFCASSPGTGGNQPQHFGDGTRLSIL.